This T cell receptor (beta chain) was sequenced for a study of Graves' ophthalmopathy and Graves' hyperthyroidism. The CDR3 sequence is 14 residues long. The germline gives CDR1 ENHRY, CDR2 SYGVKD. Trimming removed 5 bases from V and 0 bases from J; junction bases left unmatched: 2. Uncontrolled infections, other autoimmune diseases, pregnancy or lactation barred patients from enrollment. TCR beta CDR3 regions were amplified from RNA transcripts. An opening RT-PCR round employed HTBI primers and preceded a second-round multiplex PCR. From the multiplex PCR reads, TCRdb called clonotypes with MiXCR, one entry per CDR3 protein. The table has around 1,200,000 distinct CDR3 sequences, about 35% seen once.

The sequencing sample was made of peripheral blood or thyroid tissue (not recorded which). The TCR originated in an adult man with Graves' hyperthyroidism. The chain combines TRBV10-3 with TRBJ2-5; TRBD1 matches at 8 bases. The CDR3 reads CAISRTGYQETQYF. In DNA form, the CDR3 reads TGTGCCATCAGTCGGACAGGGTACCAAGAGACCCAGTACTTC.